This T cell receptor (beta chain) appears in the sequencing data of a study of Ad26.COV2.S vaccination and SARS-CoV-2 variants. The overall study: Participants got Ad26.COV2.S intramuscularly, once or twice 56 days apart.

Sequenced by immunoSEQ multiplex PCR; TCRdb stores in-frame clones only, minus some. The sample has around 420,000 clones, roughly 88% seen once; the top ten hold about 3.6%. V was pared by 0 bases and J by 1 base, with 6 bases between. In germline, CDR1 is LGHDT, CDR2 YNNKEL (reference sequence). The CDR3 is 14 residues long. Treatment: roughly 18 received Ad26.COV2.S at low or high dose, single or two shots; 5 received placebo; per-sample allocation not given. Sample collection was performed on day 63 after the first vaccine or placebo injection. Recruitment in Boston yielded a donor of adult age, 18-55 years.

Source: peripheral blood, taken in a trial of Ad26.COV2.S vaccine versus placebo. This clonotype was sampled from a person between 18 and 65 years old who received the Ad26.COV2.S COVID-19 vaccine or a placebo. V usage is TRBV3-1 (or the pseudogene TRBV3-2) and J usage is TRBJ1-1; D is unresolved. CDR3 residues: CASSQERWNTEAFF. DNA for the CDR3: TGTGCCAGCAGCCAAGAAAGGTGGAACACTGAAGCTTTCTTT.